This T cell receptor beta chain originates from a study of T-cell memory formation after mild COVID-19. The overall study: In these data, TCR clusters were largely donor specific. Whole-study findings and limits: Later expanders leaned toward CD4+, whereas clones contracting from day 15 to 85 were balanced CD4/CD8. Prior to infection, memory already included some responding clones, suggesting cross-reactive memory joined.

Regarding this clonotype: What it binds is not known.

Germline V lookup: CDR1 LGHDT, CDR2 YNNKEL (reference sequence). This CDR3 is built from 15 residues. The junction had 5 bases not matched to a gene; V was cut back by 4 bases and J by 6 bases. TCRdb independently ran MiXCR on the 5' RACE reads; one entry per CDR3 protein. Here the sample spans 50,000 or so distinct CDR3 sequences, more than 9% being singletons. Sequencing was done on a sample of PBMCs or a T cell subset sorted from them (not recorded which). The J gene is TRBJ2-1, the V gene TRBV3-1; 11 bases map to TRBD1. The clonotype originates from a young man who had mild COVID-19 (a few samples of this study predate the infection). Cell type and time point are not known. CDR3 region: CASSLRDRGINEQFF. In DNA form, the CDR3 reads TGTGCCAGCAGCCTCCGGGACAGGGGGATCAATGAGCAGTTCTTC.